These T cell receptor beta chains were read from a single sample in a study of T cells in localized non-small cell lung cancer. The protocol was immunoSEQ multiplex PCR, while the TCRdb copy is restricted to in-frame clones and leaves out a portion. The table shows tens of thousands of clones, with roughly 85% occurring only once. Sequencing was performed on peripheral blood mononuclear cells, taken before any cancer treatment. These receptors all come from a male donor at least 60 years old with stage II lung adenocarcinoma. Each CDR3 is given with its conserved first and last residue. The D gene is left open where the match is weak. Clone size is given for some rows only: seen once, a few or many times, or a class if the clone is expanded.

V gene	clone size	D gene	J gene	CDR3 protein	CDR3 DNA
TRBV19	few	NA	TRBJ1-5	CASNPRGGQPQHF	TGTGCCAGTAACCCCCGGGGAGGGCAGCCCCAGCATTTT
TRBV5-1	NA	TRBD1	TRBJ2-7	CASSRTGFEQYF	TGCGCCAGCAGCCGGACAGGGTTCGAGCAGTACTTC
TRBV13	NA	NA	TRBJ2-1	CASSLGRIGEQFF	TGTGCCAGCAGCTTGGGACGGATCGGTGAGCAGTTCTTC
TRBV5-1	NA	TRBD1	TRBJ1-1	CASSTRTGANTEAFF	TGCGCCAGCAGCACTCGGACAGGGGCGAACACTGAAGCTTTCTTT
TRBV5-1	once	NA	TRBJ2-1	CASSLLSSYNEQFF	TGCGCCAGCAGCTTATTGAGCTCCTACAATGAGCAGTTCTTC
TRBV19	NA	TRBD1	TRBJ1-5	CASSKNPGGNQPQHF	TGTGCCAGTAGTAAAAATCCAGGGGGGAATCAGCCCCAGCATTTT
TRBV4-2	NA	NA	TRBJ2-6	CASSLPEAIPLSGANVLTF	TGTGCCAGCAGCCTTCCGGAGGCTATCCCCCTCTCTGGGGCCAACGTCCTGACTTTC
TRBV19	NA	NA	TRBJ2-5	CASSSVQETQYF	TGTGCCAGTAGTAGCGTCCAAGAGACCCAGTACTTC
TRBV12-5	NA	NA	TRBJ1-1	CASGLAPDTEAFF	TGTGCTAGTGGTTTGGCACCCGACACTGAAGCTTTCTTT
TRBV5-1	NA	TRBD2	TRBJ2-1	CASSSWTSGSQQFF	TGCGCCAGCAGCTCCTGGACTAGCGGGAGTCAGCAGTTCTTC
TRBV19	NA	TRBD1	TRBJ2-7	CASSIGTGLTYEQYF	TGTGCCAGTAGTATAGGGACAGGCCTAACCTACGAGCAGTACTTC
TRBV2	NA	NA	TRBJ1-1	CARGDRPYEAFF	TGTGCCAGGGGAGACAGGCCGTACGAAGCTTTCTTT
TRBV18	NA	TRBD2	TRBJ2-7	CASSLGTSSYEQYF	TGTGCCAGCTCCCTCGGGACTAGCTCCTACGAGCAGTACTTC
TRBV13	once	TRBD2	TRBJ2-3	CASSRQRGVTDTQYF	TGTGCCAGCAGCAGACAGCGGGGGGTCACAGATACGCAGTATTTT
TRBV30	NA	NA	TRBJ1-5	CAWSVKGGNQPQHF	TGTGCCTGGAGTGTGAAAGGGGGCAATCAGCCCCAGCATTTT
TRBV10-3	NA	NA	TRBJ2-5	CAISRSDSKETQYF	TGTGCCATCAGCCGATCTGACAGTAAAGAGACCCAGTACTTC
TRBV5-1	NA	TRBD1	TRBJ1-2	CASSLTQGVNGYTF	TGCGCCAGCAGCTTGACTCAGGGGGTAAATGGCTACACCTTC
TRBV7-9	NA	TRBD2	TRBJ2-1	CASSPRGTSGRAVYNEQFF	TGTGCCAGCAGCCCCCGAGGGACTAGCGGGAGGGCCGTTTACAATGAGCAGTTCTTC
TRBV4-3	NA	TRBD2	TRBJ2-3	CASSQDRRGASTDTQYF	TGCGCCAGCAGCCAAGATAGGCGGGGGGCTAGCACAGATACGCAGTATTTT
TRBV18	NA	TRBD1	TRBJ2-7	CASSPSGTAFLYEQYF	TGTGCCAGCTCACCCTCCGGGACAGCCTTTCTCTACGAGCAGTACTTC
TRBV5-1	NA	NA	TRBJ1-1	CASSVNREGGDTEAFF	TGCGCCAGCAGCGTTAACAGGGAAGGGGGGGACACTGAAGCTTTCTTT
TRBV2	NA	TRBD1	TRBJ1-4	CASRSGTGLEKLFF	TGTGCCAGCAGGTCCGGGACAGGGCTTGAAAAACTGTTTTTT
TRBV9	NA	NA	TRBJ2-5	CASSAHGGVGTQYF	TGTGCCAGCAGCGCCCACGGGGGCGTGGGGACCCAGTACTTC
TRBV7-9	NA	NA	TRBJ2-1	CASSYGLTDNEQFF	TGTGCCAGCAGCTATGGGTTGACGGACAATGAGCAGTTCTTC
TRBV2	once	TRBD1	TRBJ2-7	CASSTEQGGEYF	TGTGCCAGCAGTACCGAACAGGGGGGCGAGTACTTC
TRBV4-3	NA	NA	TRBJ1-5	CASSQDEARGSNQPQHF	TGCGCCAGCAGCCAAGATGAAGCCCGGGGCAGCAATCAGCCCCAGCATTTT
TRBV7-7	few	TRBD2	TRBJ2-1	CASSPEAGGFNEQFF	TGTGCCAGCAGCCCCGAAGCGGGAGGGTTCAATGAGCAGTTCTTC
TRBV28	NA	TRBD1	TRBJ1-3	CASSSGQISGNTIYF	TGTGCCAGCAGCTCGGGACAGATCTCTGGAAACACCATATATTTT